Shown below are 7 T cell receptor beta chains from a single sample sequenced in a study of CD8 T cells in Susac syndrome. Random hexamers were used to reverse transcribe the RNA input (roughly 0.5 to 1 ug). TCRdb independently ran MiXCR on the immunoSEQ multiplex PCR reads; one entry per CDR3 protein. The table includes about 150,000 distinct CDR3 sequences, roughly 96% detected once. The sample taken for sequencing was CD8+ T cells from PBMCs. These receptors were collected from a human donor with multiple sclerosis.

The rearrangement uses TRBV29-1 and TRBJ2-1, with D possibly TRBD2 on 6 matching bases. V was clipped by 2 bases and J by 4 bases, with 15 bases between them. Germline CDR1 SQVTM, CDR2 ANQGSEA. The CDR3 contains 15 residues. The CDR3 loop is CSVETRQGLYNEQFF. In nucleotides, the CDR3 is TGCAGCGTTGAAACCCGGCAGGGACTGTACAATGAGCAGTTCTTC.

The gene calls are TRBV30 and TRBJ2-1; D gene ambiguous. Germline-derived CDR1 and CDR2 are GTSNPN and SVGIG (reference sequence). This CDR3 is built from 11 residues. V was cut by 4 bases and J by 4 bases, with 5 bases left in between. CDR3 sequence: CAWIIYNEQFF. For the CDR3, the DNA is TGTGCCTGGATCATTTACAATGAGCAGTTCTTC.

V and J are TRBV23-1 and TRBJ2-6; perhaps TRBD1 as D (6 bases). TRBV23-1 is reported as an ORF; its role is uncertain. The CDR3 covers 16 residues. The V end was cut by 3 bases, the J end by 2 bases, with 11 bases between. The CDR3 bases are TGCGCCAGCAGTCACCCAACAGGGCCTGGGGCCAACGTCCTGACTTTC. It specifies CASSHPTGPGANVLTF.

The CDR3 region has the DNA TGCGCCAGCAGCCAACTAGCGGGGCCCTACGAGCAGTACTTC. Its protein is CASSQLAGPYEQYF. The chain is built from TRBV4-1 and TRBJ2-7, with TRBD2 matching 9 bases. Germline trimming cut 2 bases from V and 2 bases from J; bases unmatched to any gene: 1. Germline V gene sequence: CDR1 MGHRA, CDR2 YSYEKL. This CDR3 is built from 14 residues.

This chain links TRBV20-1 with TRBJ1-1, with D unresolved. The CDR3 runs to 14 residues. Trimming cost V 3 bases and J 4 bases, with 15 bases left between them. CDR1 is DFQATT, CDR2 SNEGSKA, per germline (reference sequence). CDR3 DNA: TGCAGTGCTAGGTCAGGAGATGGGTTCACTGAAGCTTTCTTT. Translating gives CSARSGDGFTEAFF.

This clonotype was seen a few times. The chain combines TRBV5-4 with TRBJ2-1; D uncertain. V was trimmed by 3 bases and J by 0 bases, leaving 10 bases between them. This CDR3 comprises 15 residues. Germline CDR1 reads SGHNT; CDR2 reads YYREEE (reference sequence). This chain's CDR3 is CASSWDFSSYNEQFF. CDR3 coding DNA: TGTGCCAGCAGCTGGGATTTTTCCTCCTACAATGAGCAGTTCTTC.

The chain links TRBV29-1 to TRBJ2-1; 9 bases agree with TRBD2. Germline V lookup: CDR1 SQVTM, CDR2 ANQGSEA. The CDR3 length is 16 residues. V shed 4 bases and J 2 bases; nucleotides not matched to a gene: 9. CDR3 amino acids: CSVVGTASGTYNEQFF. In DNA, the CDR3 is TGCAGCGTTGTAGGGACCGCTAGCGGGACCTACAATGAGCAGTTCTTC.